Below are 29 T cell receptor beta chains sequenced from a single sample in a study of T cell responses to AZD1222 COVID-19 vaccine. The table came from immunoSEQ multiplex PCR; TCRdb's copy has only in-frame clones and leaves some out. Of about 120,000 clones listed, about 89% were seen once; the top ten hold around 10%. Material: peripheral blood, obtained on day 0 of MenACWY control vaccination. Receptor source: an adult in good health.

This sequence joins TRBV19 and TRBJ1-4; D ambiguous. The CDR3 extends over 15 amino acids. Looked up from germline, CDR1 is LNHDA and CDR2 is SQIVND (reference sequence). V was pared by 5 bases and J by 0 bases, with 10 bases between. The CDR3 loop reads CASSALTATNEKLFF. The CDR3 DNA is TGTGCCAGTAGTGCCTTGACGGCAACTAATGAAAAACTGTTTTTT.

In nucleotides, the CDR3 is TGTGCCAGCAGTGACCTCGGACTTATAACGGAGCAGTTCTTC. Protein sequence: CASSDLGLITEQFF. The chain links TRBV25-1 to TRBJ2-1; possibly TRBD2 for D (5 bases). The CDR3 consists of 14 residues. The germline CDR1 and CDR2 sequences are MGHDK and SYGVNS. Trimming stripped 3 bases from V and 10 bases from J, with 16 bases between.

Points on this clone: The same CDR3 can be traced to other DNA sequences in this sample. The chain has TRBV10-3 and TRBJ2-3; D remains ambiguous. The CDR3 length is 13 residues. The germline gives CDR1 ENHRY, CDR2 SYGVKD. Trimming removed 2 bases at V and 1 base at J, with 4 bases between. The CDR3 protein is CAISEPGTDTQYF. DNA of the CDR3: TGTGCCATCAGTGAGCCGGGCACAGATACGCAGTATTTT.

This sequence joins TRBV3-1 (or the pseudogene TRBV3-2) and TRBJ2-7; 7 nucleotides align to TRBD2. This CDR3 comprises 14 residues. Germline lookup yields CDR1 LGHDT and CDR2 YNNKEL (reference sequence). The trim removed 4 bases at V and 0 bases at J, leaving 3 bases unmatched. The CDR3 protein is CASSLGTTSYEQYF. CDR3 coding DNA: TGTGCCAGCAGCCTCGGGACTACCTCCTACGAGCAGTACTTC.

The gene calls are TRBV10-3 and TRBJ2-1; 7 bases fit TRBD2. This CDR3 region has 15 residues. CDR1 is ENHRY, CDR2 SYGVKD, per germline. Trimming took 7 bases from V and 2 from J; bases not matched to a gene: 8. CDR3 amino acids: CAIKYERGTYNEQFF. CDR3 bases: TGTGCCATCAAGTATGAGCGGGGAACCTACAATGAGCAGTTCTTC.

The CDR3 protein is CATMDRANYGYTF. CDR3 DNA: TGTGCCACCATGGACAGGGCTAACTATGGCTACACCTTC. This chain joins TRBV24-1 and TRBJ1-2, with 8 positions matching TRBD1. The CDR3 contains 13 residues. V was pared by 8 bases and J by 0 bases, with 1 base of the junction left unmatched. Germline CDR1 and CDR2: KGHDR and SFDVKD.

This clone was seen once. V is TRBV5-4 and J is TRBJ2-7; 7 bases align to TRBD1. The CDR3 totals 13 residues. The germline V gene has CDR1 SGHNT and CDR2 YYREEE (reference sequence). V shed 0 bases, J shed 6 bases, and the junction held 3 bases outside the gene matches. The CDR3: CASSLVRDSEQYF. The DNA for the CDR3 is TGTGCCAGCAGCTTGGTCCGGGACAGCGAGCAGTACTTC. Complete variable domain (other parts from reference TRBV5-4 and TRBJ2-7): ETGVTQSPTHLIKTRGQQVTLRCSSQSGHNTVSWYQQALGQGPQFIFQYYREEENGRGNFPPRFSGLQFPNYSSELNVNALELDDSALYLCASSLVRDSEQYFGPGTRLTVT.

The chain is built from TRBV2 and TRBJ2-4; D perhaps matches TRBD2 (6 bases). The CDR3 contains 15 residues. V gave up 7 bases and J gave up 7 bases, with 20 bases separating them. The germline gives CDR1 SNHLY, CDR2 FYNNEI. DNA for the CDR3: TGTGCCAGCACCCCAGGGACTGTGGGAAAGAACATTCAGTACTTC. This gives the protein CASTPGTVGKNIQYF.

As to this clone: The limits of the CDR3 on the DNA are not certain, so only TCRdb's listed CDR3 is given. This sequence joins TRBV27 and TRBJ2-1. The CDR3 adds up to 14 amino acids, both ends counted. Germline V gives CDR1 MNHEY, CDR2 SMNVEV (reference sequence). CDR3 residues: CASSLFGAGNEQFF.

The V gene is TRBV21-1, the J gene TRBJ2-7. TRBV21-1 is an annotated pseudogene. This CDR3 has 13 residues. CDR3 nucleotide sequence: TGTGCCAGCAGCAAGAAAACGCCCGACGAGCAGTACTTC. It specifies CASSKKTPDEQYF.

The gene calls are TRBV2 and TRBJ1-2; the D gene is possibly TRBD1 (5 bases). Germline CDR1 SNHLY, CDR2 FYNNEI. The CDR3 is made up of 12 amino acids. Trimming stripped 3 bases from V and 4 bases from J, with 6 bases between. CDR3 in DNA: TGTGCCAGCAGTGAGGGGGGCTATGGCTACACCTTC. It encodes CASSEGGYGYTF.

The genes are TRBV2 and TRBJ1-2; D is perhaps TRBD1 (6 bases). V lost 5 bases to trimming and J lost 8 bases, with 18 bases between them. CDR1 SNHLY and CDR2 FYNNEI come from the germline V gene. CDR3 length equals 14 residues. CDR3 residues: CASSLQGSPRGYTF. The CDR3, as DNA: TGTGCCAGCAGTTTACAGGGAAGTCCGCGAGGCTACACCTTC.

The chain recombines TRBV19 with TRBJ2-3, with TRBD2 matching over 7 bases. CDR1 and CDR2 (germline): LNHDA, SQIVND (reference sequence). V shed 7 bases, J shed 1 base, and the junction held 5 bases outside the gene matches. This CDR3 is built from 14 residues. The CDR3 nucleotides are TGTGCCAGTACTCGACGGGGGGGCACAGATACGCAGTATTTT. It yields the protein CASTRRGGTDTQYF.

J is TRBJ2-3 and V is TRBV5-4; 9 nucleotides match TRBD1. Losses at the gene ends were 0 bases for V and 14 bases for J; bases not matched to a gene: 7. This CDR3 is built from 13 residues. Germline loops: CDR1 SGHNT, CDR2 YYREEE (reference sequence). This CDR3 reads CASSLAPGQGRYF. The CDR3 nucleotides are TGTGCCAGCAGCTTGGCCCCGGGACAGGGTCGGTATTTT.

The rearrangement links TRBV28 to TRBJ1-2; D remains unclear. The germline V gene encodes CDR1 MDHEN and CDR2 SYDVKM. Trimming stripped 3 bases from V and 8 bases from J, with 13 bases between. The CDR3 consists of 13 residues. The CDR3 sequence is CASSFKGSWGYTF. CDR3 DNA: TGTGCCAGCAGTTTCAAGGGCTCCTGGGGCTACACCTTC.

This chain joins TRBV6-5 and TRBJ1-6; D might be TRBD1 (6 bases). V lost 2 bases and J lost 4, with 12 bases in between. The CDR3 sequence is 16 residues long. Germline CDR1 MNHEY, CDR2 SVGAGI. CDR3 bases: TGTGCCAGCAGTTACCGAAGGCAGGGGTATAATTCACCCCTCCACTTT. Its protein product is CASSYRRQGYNSPLHF.

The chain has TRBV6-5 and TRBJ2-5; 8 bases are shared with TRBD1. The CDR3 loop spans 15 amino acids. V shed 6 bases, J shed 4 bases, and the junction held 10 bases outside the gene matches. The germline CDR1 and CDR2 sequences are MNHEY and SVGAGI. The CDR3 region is CASRLTGDWGETQYF. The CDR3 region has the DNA TGTGCCAGCAGGTTGACAGGGGATTGGGGAGAGACCCAGTACTTC.

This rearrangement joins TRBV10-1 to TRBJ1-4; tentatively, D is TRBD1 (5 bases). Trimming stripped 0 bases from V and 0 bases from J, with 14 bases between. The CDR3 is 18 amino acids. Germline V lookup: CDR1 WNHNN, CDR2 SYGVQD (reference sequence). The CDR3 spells CASSESGWGKATNEKLFF. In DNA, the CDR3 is TGCGCCAGCAGTGAGTCAGGTTGGGGGAAGGCAACTAATGAAAAACTGTTTTTT.

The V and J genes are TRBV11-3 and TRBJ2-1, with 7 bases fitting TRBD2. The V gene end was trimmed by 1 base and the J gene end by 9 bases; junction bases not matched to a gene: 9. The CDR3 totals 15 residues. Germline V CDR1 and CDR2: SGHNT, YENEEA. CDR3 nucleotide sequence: TGTGCCAGCAGCTTAGGAATGCGGACGGGGGGTGAGCAGTTCTTC. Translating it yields CASSLGMRTGGEQFF.

The CDR3 nucleotides are TGCGCCAGCAGCCTACGGGACAGGGGTTTTGGTGAGGAGCTGTTTTTT. This sequence encodes CASSLRDRGFGEELFF. The chain has TRBV5-1 and TRBJ2-2, with TRBD1 identical over 10 bases. Per germline, CDR1 SGHRS and CDR2 YFSETQ. The J segment lost 10 bases and the V segment lost 4 bases, leaving 13 bases of the junction unmatched. The length of the CDR3 is 16 residues.

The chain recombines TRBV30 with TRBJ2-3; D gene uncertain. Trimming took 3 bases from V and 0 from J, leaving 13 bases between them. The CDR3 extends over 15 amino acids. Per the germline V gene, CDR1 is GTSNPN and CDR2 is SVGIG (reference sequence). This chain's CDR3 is CAWSAGRISTDTQYF. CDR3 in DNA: TGTGCCTGGAGCGCAGGACGGATTAGCACAGATACGCAGTATTTT. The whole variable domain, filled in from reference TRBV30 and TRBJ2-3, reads SQTIHQWPATLVQPVGSPLSLECTVEGTSNPNLYWYRQAAGRGLQLLFYSVGIGQISSEVPQNLSASRPQDRQFILSSKKLLLSDSGFYLCAWSAGRISTDTQYFGPGTRLTVL.

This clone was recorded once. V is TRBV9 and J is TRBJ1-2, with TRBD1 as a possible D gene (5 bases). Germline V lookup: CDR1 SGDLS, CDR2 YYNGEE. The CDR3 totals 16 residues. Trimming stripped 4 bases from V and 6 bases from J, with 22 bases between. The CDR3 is CASSPHPGTASDGYTF. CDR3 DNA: TGTGCCAGCAGCCCCCACCCAGGGACGGCCAGTGATGGCTACACCTTC.

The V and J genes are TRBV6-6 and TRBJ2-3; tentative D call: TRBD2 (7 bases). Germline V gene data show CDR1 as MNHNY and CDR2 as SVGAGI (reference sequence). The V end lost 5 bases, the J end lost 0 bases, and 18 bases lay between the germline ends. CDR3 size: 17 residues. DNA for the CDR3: TGTGCCAGCAGTCCCCGGGGAGGGGGGCTGAGCACAGATACGCAGTATTTT. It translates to CASSPRGGGLSTDTQYF.

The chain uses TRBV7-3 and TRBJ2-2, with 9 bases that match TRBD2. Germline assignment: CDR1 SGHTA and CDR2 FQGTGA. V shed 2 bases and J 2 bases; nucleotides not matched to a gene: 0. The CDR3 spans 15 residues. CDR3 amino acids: CASSLGTSNTGELFF. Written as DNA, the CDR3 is TGTGCCAGCAGCTTAGGGACTAGCAACACCGGGGAGCTGTTTTTT.

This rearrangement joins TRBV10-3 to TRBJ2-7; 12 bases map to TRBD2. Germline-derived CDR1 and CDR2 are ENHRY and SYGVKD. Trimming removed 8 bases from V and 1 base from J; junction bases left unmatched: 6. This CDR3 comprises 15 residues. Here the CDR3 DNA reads TGTGCCATCGGGGGGGGACTAGCGGGTTCCTACGAGCAGTACTTC. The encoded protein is CAIGGGLAGSYEQYF.

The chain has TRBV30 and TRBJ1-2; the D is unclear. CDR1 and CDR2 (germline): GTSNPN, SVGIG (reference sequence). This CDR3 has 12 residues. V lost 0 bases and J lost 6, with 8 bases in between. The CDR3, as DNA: TGTGCCTGGAGTGTAGGGAGGCATGGCTACACCTTC. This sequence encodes CAWSVGRHGYTF.

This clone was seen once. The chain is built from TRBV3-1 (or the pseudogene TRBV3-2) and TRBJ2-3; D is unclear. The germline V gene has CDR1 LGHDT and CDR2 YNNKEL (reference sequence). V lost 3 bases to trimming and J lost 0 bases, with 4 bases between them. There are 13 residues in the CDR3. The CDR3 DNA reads TGTGCCAGCAGCCATTCTAGCACAGATACGCAGTATTTT. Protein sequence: CASSHSSTDTQYF.

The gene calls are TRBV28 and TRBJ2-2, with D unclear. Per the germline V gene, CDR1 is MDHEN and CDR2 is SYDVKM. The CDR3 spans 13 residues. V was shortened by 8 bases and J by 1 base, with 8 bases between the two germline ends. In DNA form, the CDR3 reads TGTGCCAGCCTTAGGGAGAACACCGGGGAGCTGTTTTTT. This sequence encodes CASLRENTGELFF.

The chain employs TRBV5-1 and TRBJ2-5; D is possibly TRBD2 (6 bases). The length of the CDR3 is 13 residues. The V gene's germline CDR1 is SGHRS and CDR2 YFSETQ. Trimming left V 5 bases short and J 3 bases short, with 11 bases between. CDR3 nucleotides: TGCGCCAGCAGGACCAGACTAGAAGAGACCCAGTACTTC. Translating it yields CASRTRLEETQYF.